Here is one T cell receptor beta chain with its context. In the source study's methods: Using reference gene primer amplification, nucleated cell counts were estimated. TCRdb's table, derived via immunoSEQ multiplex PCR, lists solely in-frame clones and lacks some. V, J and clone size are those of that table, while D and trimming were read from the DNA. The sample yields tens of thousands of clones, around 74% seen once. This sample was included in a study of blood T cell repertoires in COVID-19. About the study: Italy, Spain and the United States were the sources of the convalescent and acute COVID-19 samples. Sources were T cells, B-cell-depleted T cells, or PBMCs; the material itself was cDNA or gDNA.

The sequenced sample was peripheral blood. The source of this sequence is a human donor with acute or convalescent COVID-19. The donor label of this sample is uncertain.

CDR3 coding DNA: TGTGCCAGCAGCTTAGGCAGGGCACCCCTCCACTTT. Residues: CASSLGRAPLHF. This chain connects TRBV11-2 to TRBJ1-6, with D possibly being TRBD1 (5 bases). From germline, CDR1 is SGHAT and CDR2 FQNNGV. Trimming pared 1 base from V and 11 bases from J, leaving 6 bases between. CDR3 length equals 12 residues.